This record covers a single T cell receptor beta chain. What it binds is not known. TCRdb ran MiXCR on the reads and lists one entry per CDR3 protein. The table lists roughly 340,000 distinct CDR3 sequences, roughly 29% of them singletons. This CDR3 comprises 14 residues. Germline V gene data show CDR1 as SEHNR and CDR2 as FQNEAQ (reference sequence). J lost 7 bases, V lost 3 bases, and 4 bases had no gene match. This sample is part of a study of T cell repertoires in cytomegalovirus infection. Study overall: In the study, CMV epitopes included recently identified HLA-C-restricted and well-studied HLA-B-restricted ones. Public TCR beta signatures provided an indication of both CMV infection and a matching HLA type. Study-wide findings and caveats: In two of eight donors, the top clonotype was HLA-C-restricted CMV-specific.

This receptor was identified in a human donor in good health (CMV status not recorded). Some clones in this sample may be carry-over from other donors' samples. The sequenced sample was cultured PBMCs, obtained from culture after CMV antigen stimulation. J is TRBJ1-4 and V is TRBV7-9; 8 bases map to TRBD1. The DNA for the CDR3 is TGTGCCAGCAGCTTGGCAGGGGGCCTTGAAAAACTGTTTTTT. Its protein product is CASSLAGGLEKLFF.